Here is one TCR beta chain with its context. Antigen: not known. At the DNA level, this CDR3 is encoded by other sequences in the same sample as well. This sample is part of a study of shared clonotypes between healthy human individuals. Study context: The donors, two women and a few men, were aged 18 to 49. Overall study findings and caveats: Naive subsets usually exceeded memory subsets in estimated richness. Shared clonotypes across all four donors exceeded non-shared ones in generation probability.

Data came from immunoSEQ multiplex PCR; TCRdb stores just in-frame clones and leaves some out. The repertoire includes about 2,100,000 clones, 85% to 95% of them detected once, and under 2% sits in the top ten. Terminally differentiated effector memory CD45RA+ cells were excluded by CCR7 positive selection of CD45RO-negative cells. Sequenced: naive CD8+ T cells from PBMCs. The receptor's source is a young man in good health. Some clones in this sample may be carry-over from other donors' samples.

In DNA form, the CDR3 reads TGTGCCAGCAGTTTACACAGAGCCTACGAGCAGTACTTC. This encodes CASSLHRAYEQYF. The chain couples TRBV27 to TRBJ2-7; D is unclear. V shed 2 bases and J shed 2 bases, with 7 bases lying between them. The CDR3 runs to 13 residues. CDR1 and CDR2 (germline): MNHEY, SMNVEV (reference sequence).